Listed here are 8 T cell receptor beta chains from one sample, sequenced in a study of blood T cell repertoires in COVID-19. Method: immunoSEQ multiplex PCR; TCRdb's copy keeps in-frame clones and lacks some. The data contain roughly 20,000 clones, more than 85% of them singletons. Material for sequencing was peripheral blood. The receptors were sampled from a man between 70 and 80 years old with active COVID-19.

The rearrangement links TRBV7-6 to TRBJ2-2; a possible D gene is TRBD2 (6 bases). The CDR3 is 18 amino acids. The V end lost 3 bases, the J end lost 6 bases, and 23 bases lay between the germline ends. CDR1 is SGHVS and CDR2 is FNYEAQ in the germline V gene. The CDR3 region has the DNA TGTGCCAGCAGCTTCATCGCACCAGAGACGGGAGAGGCCGGGGAGCTGTTTTTT. It specifies CASSFIAPETGEAGELFF.

This chain connects TRBV29-1 to TRBJ2-1; 10 bases fit TRBD2. V lost 1 base to trimming and J lost 4 bases; unmatched junction nucleotides: 13. Germline CDR1 SQVTM, CDR2 ANQGSEA. The CDR3 loop spans 18 amino acids. CDR3 amino acids: CSVEGGTSVLVRYNEQFF. CDR3 DNA: TGCAGCGTTGAAGGCGGGACTAGCGTCCTCGTAAGGTACAATGAGCAGTTCTTC.

This chain uses TRBV11-2 with TRBJ2-1, with TRBD2 matching 12 bases. Germline V gene lookup returns CDR1 SGHAT and CDR2 FQNNGV. V dropped 3 bases and J dropped 8; count of bases not matched to a gene: 5. The CDR3 is 15 residues long. CDR3 nucleotide sequence: TGTGCCAGCAGCTTTTCTAGCGGGGGGGCCTATGAGCAGTTCTTC. Residues: CASSFSSGGAYEQFF.

The chain couples TRBV11-3 to TRBJ2-2, with 15 bases matching TRBD2. The CDR3 is 17 amino acids. V was clipped by 5 bases and J by 7 bases; unmatched bases: 8. In germline, CDR1 is SGHNT, CDR2 YENEEA. CDR3 protein: CASSGKGLAGGGGELFF. DNA for the CDR3: TGTGCCAGCAGCGGAAAGGGACTAGCGGGGGGCGGCGGGGAGCTGTTTTTT.

J is TRBJ1-2 and V is TRBV4-1; 9 positions match TRBD1. Germline V lookup: CDR1 MGHRA, CDR2 YSYEKL. There are 15 residues in the CDR3. J gave up 4 bases and V 2 bases, and 5 bases lay outside the gene matches. CDR3 protein: CASSQPGQGRYGYTF. CDR3 nucleotide sequence: TGCGCCAGCAGCCAACCGGGACAGGGACGCTATGGCTACACCTTC.

V is TRBV30 and J is TRBJ1-6; D remains unclear. CDR1 is GTSNPN, CDR2 SVGIG, per germline (reference sequence). Trimming shortened V by 1 base and J by 4 bases, and 14 bases separated the two germline ends. The CDR3 sequence is 16 residues long. For the CDR3, the DNA is TGTGCCTGGAGTGCACTTAACAGCATATATAATTCACCCCTCCACTTT. Its translation is CAWSALNSIYNSPLHF. The variable domain in full, completed from reference TRBV30 and TRBJ1-6, reads SQTIHQWPATLVQPVGSPLSLECTVEGTSNPNLYWYRQAAGRGLQLLFYSVGIGQISSEVPQNLSASRPQDRQFILSSKKLLLSDSGFYLCAWSALNSIYNSPLHFGNGTRLTVT.

The chain couples TRBV19 to TRBJ1-1; 7 bases map to TRBD1. The germline CDR1 and CDR2 sequences are LNHDA and SQIVND (reference sequence). Trimming removed 4 bases from V and 2 bases from J; junction bases left unmatched: 4. The CDR3 runs to 14 residues. The CDR3 loop is CASSKQGPNTEAFF. CDR3 bases: TGTGCCAGTAGTAAACAGGGGCCAAACACTGAAGCTTTCTTT. The complete variable domain, with remaining parts taken from reference TRBV19 and TRBJ1-1, reads DGGITQSPKYLFRKEGQNVTLSCEQNLNHDAMYWYRQDPGQGLRLIYYSQIVNDFQKGDIAEGYSVSREKKESFPLTVTSAQKNPTAFYLCASSKQGPNTEAFFGQGTRLTVV.

The chain is built from TRBV18 and TRBJ2-4, with TRBD2 as a possible D gene (5 bases). The V end was cut by 2 bases, the J end by 5 bases, with 19 bases between. Germline V gene lookup returns CDR1 KGHSH and CDR2 LQKENI. The CDR3 runs 17 residues. The CDR3 reads CASSPFASSDWENIQYF. CDR3 DNA sequence: TGTGCCAGCTCACCATTCGCCTCTTCGGACTGGGAAAACATTCAGTACTTC.